One and the same sample provided the 9 T cell receptor beta chains below, sequenced in a study of identical twins. TCRdb re-derived calls from the 5' RACE reads in MiXCR, one entry per CDR3 protein. The profile shows about 530,000 distinct CDR3 sequences, around 15% of them singletons. In addition, the sample was reused for a study of yellow fever vaccine responses in identical twins.

Sequencing was performed on CD4+ T cells sorted from blood. These receptors came from a woman between 18 and 30 years old in good health.

The rearrangement links TRBV4-1 to TRBJ2-3, with TRBD1 as a possible D gene (5 bases). This CDR3 is built from 16 residues. The germline CDR1 and CDR2 sequences are MGHRA and YSYEKL. With 5 bases removed from V and 0 bases from J, the gap between germline ends came to 15 bases. CDR3 DNA sequence: TGCGCCAGCAGCGGCCACAGGAGCCCAAGCACAGATACGCAGTATTTT. This codes for CASSGHRSPSTDTQYF.

This clonotype was seen a few times. V usage is TRBV20-1 and J usage is TRBJ2-1; D is uncertain. The CDR3 extends over 12 amino acids. V lost 4 bases to trimming and J lost 7 bases, with 11 bases between them. CDR1 is DFQATT, CDR2 SNEGSKA, per germline (reference sequence). The CDR3 DNA reads as TGCAGTGCTACGGGTTTATCGAATGAGCAGTTCTTC. Its translation: CSATGLSNEQFF.

This clonotype was observed a few times. The rearrangement links TRBV20-1 to TRBJ2-7; D not certain. Germline assignment: CDR1 DFQATT and CDR2 SNEGSKA (reference sequence). This CDR3 has 13 amino acids. V lost 1 base to trimming and J lost 5 bases, with 12 bases between them. As DNA, the CDR3 is TGCAGTGCTAGAGGCCCAGGCATTCACGAGCAGTACTTC. It translates to CSARGPGIHEQYF.

The J gene is TRBJ2-1, the V gene TRBV5-1, with no clear D. This CDR3 is built from 17 residues. Trimming took 3 bases from V and 1 from J, leaving 17 bases between them. Looked up from germline, CDR1 is SGHRS and CDR2 is YFSETQ. As DNA, the CDR3 is TGCGCCAGCAGCTGGGGTGGAAGCACCGGGTCCTACAATGAGCAGTTCTTC. Protein: CASSWGGSTGSYNEQFF.

The V gene is TRBV12-3 or TRBV12-4, the J gene TRBJ2-7; 10 positions match TRBD2. This CDR3 contains 14 residues. V lost 4 bases to trimming and J lost 1 base; unmatched junction nucleotides: 1. The CDR3 spells CASSSSGRSYEQYF. CDR3 in DNA: TGTGCCAGCAGTTCTAGCGGGAGATCCTACGAGCAGTACTTC.

There are a few counts of this clonotype. The chain recombines TRBV5-6 with TRBJ2-3; TRBD1 matches at 7 bases. V gave up 5 bases and J gave up 4 bases; unmatched junction bases: 4. CDR3 length equals 13 residues. Germline V CDR1 and CDR2: SGHDT, YYEEEE. CDR3 nucleotides: TGTGCCAGCAGGATGACAGGGTCAGATACGCAGTATTTT. This gives the protein CASRMTGSDTQYF.

This clonotype was seen a handful of times. The chain employs TRBV6-5 and TRBJ2-3; 8 positions match TRBD2. This CDR3 region has 16 residues. Looked up from germline, CDR1 is MNHEY and CDR2 is SVGAGI. V shed 0 bases, J shed 2 bases, and the junction held 4 bases outside the gene matches. CDR3 nucleotides: TGTGCCAGCAGTTACTCGAAGCGGGGGAACACAGATACGCAGTATTTT. Translation: CASSYSKRGNTDTQYF.

This chain connects TRBV5-1 to TRBJ1-2; no firm D call. The CDR3 has 13 amino acids. CDR1 and CDR2 (germline): SGHRS, YFSETQ. Deletions cut 4 bases from V and 5 bases from J, with 12 bases between. The CDR3 sequence: CASSPLGYYGYTF. In DNA, the CDR3 is TGCGCCAGCAGCCCCCTAGGGTATTATGGCTACACCTTC.

This clonotype was seen a few times. This chain links TRBV3-1 with TRBJ2-7, with 14 bases fitting TRBD2. The germline CDR1 and CDR2 sequences are LGHDT and YNNKEL (reference sequence). The CDR3 loop spans 15 amino acids. Trimming removed 5 bases from V and 4 bases from J; junction bases left unmatched: 4. The CDR3 spells CASSMGLAGVYEQYF. CDR3 bases: TGTGCCAGCAGCATGGGACTAGCGGGAGTTTACGAGCAGTACTTC.